The present entry profiles one TCR beta chain with its context. The antigen is not known. V lost 0 bases and J 10 bases, leaving 10 bases between the germline ends. Looked up from germline, CDR1 is MNHEY and CDR2 is SVGEGT. The CDR3 has 12 residues. The data originate from a study of post-analysis software for immune sequencing data. Study in general: Patients had relapsing-remitting, secondary progressive or progressive-relapsing multiple sclerosis; some lacked subtype.

General observations from the study: Controls showed lower frequencies than patients for five TRBV segments, and TRBV5-6, TRBV5-1 and TRBV20-1 were among these. Controls showed significantly higher normalized Chao1 diversity than did multiple sclerosis patients. Batch-mates among the samples co-clustered strongly by F measure.

Each TCR beta cDNA library carried unique molecular identifiers. Input amounts of about 0.95 to 11 million T cells were used. These gave about 500,000 cDNA molecules, so each molecule approximated one T cell. TCRdb reprocessed the PCR reads via MiXCR and lists one record per CDR3 protein. The table shows roughly 700,000 distinct CDR3 sequences, with 30% occurring only once. The receptor comes from a girl aged 5-17 years with multiple sclerosis. The chain links TRBV6-2 or TRBV6-3 to TRBJ2-7; D unclear. Sequenced input: blood. The CDR3 spells CASSYSWLVQYF. CDR3 coding DNA: TGTGCCAGCAGTTACTCGTGGCTCGTTCAGTACTTC.